The rows below give T cell receptor beta chains drawn from one sample of a study of tumor and adjacent non-tumor tissue in lung cancer. One entry per CDR3 protein results from TCRdb running MiXCR on the multiplex PCR reads. The sample lists roughly 81,000 distinct CDR3 sequences, 61% occurring once. Sequencing was performed on lung tumor tissue. The receptors originated from a man between 65 and 85 years old with non-small cell lung cancer. CDR3s include the opening cysteine and the closing phenylalanine or tryptophan. The D gene is left open where the match is weak. Size tells how often a clone was seen (once, few, many) or the class of an expanded clone, and some rows leave it out.

many	18	TRBV4-1	TRBJ1-6	.	CASSQVLRGSSYNSPLHF	TGCGCCAGCAGCCAAGTGCTTCGGGGAAGCTCCTATAATTCACCCCTCCACTTT
many	13	TRBV28	TRBJ1-1	TRBD1	CASWRTGGTEAFF	TGTGCCAGCTGGAGGACAGGGGGCACTGAAGCTTTCTTT
.	15	TRBV13	TRBJ2-3	.	CASSLDRHGSDTQYF	TGTGCCAGCAGCTTAGATAGGCATGGGTCAGATACGCAGTATTTT
many	14	TRBV29-1	TRBJ2-6	.	CSVSPGTGANVLTF	TGCAGCGTTTCCCCAGGGACTGGGGCCAACGTCCTGACTTTC
.	15	TRBV6-1	TRBJ2-5	.	CASNEKQGHQESQYF	TGTGCCAGCAATGAGAAACAGGGTCACCAAGAGAGCCAGTACTTC
.	13	TRBV30	TRBJ2-7	.	CDWSRALNYEQYF	TGCGACTGGAGTAGGGCGCTAAACTACGAGCAGTATTTC
many	15	TRBV28	TRBJ2-6	.	CASSPYETGANVLTF	TGTGCCAGCAGTCCTTACGAGACTGGGGCCAACGTCCTGACTTTC
.	16	TRBV6-1	TRBJ1-1	.	CDSSEGQLSFGIEAFF	TGTGACAGCAGTGAAGGGCAGCTGTCTTTTGGCATTGAAGCTTTCTTT
once	15	TRBV11-2	TRBJ1-5	.	CARSPDPYSNQPQHF	TGTGCCCGCAGTCCTGACCCTTATAGCAATCAGCCACAGCATTTT
.	16	TRBV4-1	TRBJ2-2	TRBD2	CASSPLGGENTGELFF	TGCGCCAGTAGCCCCCTGGGGGGGGAGAACACCGGGGAGCTGTTTTTT
many	14	TRBV29-1	TRBJ2-7	TRBD1	CSARVGQGYHEQYF	TGCAGCGCAAGGGTGGGACAGGGCTACCACGAGCAGTACTTC
.	14	TRBV2	TRBJ1-1	.	CDSSEARGRTEVFF	TGTGACAGCAGTGAGGCAAGGGGACGCACTGAAGTTTTCTTT
.	13	TRBV6-1	TRBJ2-7	.	CASSEAPAREQYF	TGTGCCAGCAGTGAAGCGCCGGCGAGGGAGCAGTATTTC
few	15	TRBV20-1	TRBJ2-5	TRBD2	CSARILADKQETQYF	TGCAGTGCTAGAATTCTAGCGGACAAACAAGAGACCCAGTACTTC
few	14	TRBV6-1	TRBJ1-2	.	CASSDTRTNYGYTF	TGTGCCAGCAGTGATACAAGGACTAACTATGGCTACACCTTC
many	15	TRBV20-1	TRBJ2-3	.	CSARDRGGITDTQYF	TGCAGTGCTAGAGATAGGGGCGGAATCACAGATACGCAGTATTTT